In its sample, the clone carrying this T cell receptor beta chain was seen once. How the authors handled the data: Estimation of nucleated cell counts was performed using reference gene primer amplification. The method was immunoSEQ multiplex PCR; TCRdb's version includes in-frame clones alone and lacks a portion of them. V and J calls and clone size are those listed in that table; D and trimming were worked out from the DNA. The table lists some 180,000 clones, around 79% of them singletons. The Seattle patients joined while their infection was active and were tracked longitudinally afterward. The data were taken from a study of blood T cell repertoires in COVID-19. Whole-study context: The United States, Italy and Spain supplied acute and convalescent COVID-19 samples. PBMCs, B-cell-depleted T cells, or T cells provided the cDNA or gDNA that made up the material.

CDR1 and CDR2 (germline): SGDLS, YYNGEE. After removal of 2 bases from V and 4 bases from J, the junction contained 5 bases not matched to a gene. The CDR3 is 16 residues long. Input material: peripheral blood. This TCR came from a woman aged 40 to 50 with COVID-19, enrolled during active disease. The chain couples TRBV9 to TRBJ2-2, with 10 bases that match TRBD2. CDR3 protein: CASSVSLAGITGELFF. CDR3 bases: TGTGCCAGCAGCGTTTCACTAGCGGGGATCACCGGGGAGCTGTTTTTT.